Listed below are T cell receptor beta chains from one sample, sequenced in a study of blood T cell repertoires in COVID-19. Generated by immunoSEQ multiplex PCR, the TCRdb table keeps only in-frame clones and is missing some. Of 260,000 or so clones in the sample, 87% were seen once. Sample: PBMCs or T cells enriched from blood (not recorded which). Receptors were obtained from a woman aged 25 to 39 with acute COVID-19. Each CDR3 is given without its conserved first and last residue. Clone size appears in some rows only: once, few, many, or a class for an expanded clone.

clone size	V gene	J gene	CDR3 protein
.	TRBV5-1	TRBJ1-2	ASSWDSSGYT
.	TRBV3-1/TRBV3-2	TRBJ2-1	ASSQEKVRGGYNEQF
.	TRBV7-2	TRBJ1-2	ASSFTPRSYGYT
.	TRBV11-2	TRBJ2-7	ASSPRYQKAYEQY
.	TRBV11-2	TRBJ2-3	ASSLGRTSTDTQY
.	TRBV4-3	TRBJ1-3	ASSQAARGVGNTIY
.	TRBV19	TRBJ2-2	ASSPTRRQGGTGELF
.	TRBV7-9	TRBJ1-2	ASSWAGVGYGYT
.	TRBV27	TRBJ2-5	ASSWRSGGKETQY
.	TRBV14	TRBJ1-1	ASSQHRVRTEAF
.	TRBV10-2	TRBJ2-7	ASREGLAEAYEQY
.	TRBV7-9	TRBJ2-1	ASSSGQGLNEQF
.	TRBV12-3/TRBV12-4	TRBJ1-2	ASSPQSNYGYT
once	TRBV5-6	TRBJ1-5	ASSHYTRNQPQH
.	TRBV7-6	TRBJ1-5	ASSLVSGDNQPQH
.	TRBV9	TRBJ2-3	ASSVDVYETDTQY
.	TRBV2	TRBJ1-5	ASSEIGTNQPQH
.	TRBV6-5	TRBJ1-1	ASTAQGGTEAF
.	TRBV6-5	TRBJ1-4	ASSYRAGEKLF
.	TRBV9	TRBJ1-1	ASSVDGGLMNTEAF
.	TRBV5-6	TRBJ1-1	ASSLDGRGNTEAF
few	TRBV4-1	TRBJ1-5	ASSQEGQGQGPQH
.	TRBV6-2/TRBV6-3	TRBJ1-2	ASSPPGQGTTFYGYT
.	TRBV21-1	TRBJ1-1	ASSKGRDQDLNTEAF
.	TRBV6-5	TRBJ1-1	ASSYSGGGYTEAF
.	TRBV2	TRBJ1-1	ASSEGGTENTEAF
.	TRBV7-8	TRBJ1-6	ASSLGRGISYNSPLH
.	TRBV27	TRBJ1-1	ASSLRGNTEAF
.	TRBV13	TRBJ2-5	ASSERGTTQETQY
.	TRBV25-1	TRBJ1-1	ASADRGTEAF
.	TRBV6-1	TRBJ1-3	ASSESRRNTIY
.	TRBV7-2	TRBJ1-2	ASSLARGNYGYT
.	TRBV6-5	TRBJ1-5	ASRDSGGSQPQH
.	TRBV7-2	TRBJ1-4	ASSLPNLNEKLF
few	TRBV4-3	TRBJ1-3	ASSQEDRRSGNTIY
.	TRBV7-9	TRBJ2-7	ASSREDSYEQY
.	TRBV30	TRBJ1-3	ACSQGNPGNTIY
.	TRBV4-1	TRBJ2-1	ASSQGDSGTGARGEQF
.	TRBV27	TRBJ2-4	ASSLIGSLAKNIQY
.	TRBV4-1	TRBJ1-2	ASSQPGTGGRGYT
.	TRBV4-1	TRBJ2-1	ASSLTSGPYNEQF
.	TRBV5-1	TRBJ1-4	ASSVRQEDEKLF
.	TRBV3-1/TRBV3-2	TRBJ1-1	ASSRNKGTGRTEAF
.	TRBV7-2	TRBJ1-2	ASSGRTGEGYT
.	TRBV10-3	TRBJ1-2	AINGQGNYGYT
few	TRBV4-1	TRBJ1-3	ASSQAGANGNTIY
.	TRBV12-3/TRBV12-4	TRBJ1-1	ASSSDREAF
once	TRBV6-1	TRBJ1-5	ASSELMTGHNQPQH
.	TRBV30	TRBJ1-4	AWSTGTANEKLF